Each of the 2 T cell receptor beta chains below was sequenced from the same sample in a study of vaccination and CD4 T cells after COVID-19. Indicated treatment: approximately nine-day PBMC culture with coronavirus spike peptide pools or control peptides (ViraFEST assay). Antigen specificity for these receptors is unknown. Once obtained from cultured CD4+ T cells, the DNA was sequenced using the Oncomine TCR Beta short-read assay. TCRdb re-called the PCR reads through MiXCR, storing one row per CDR3 protein. Of approximately 20,000 distinct CDR3 sequences in the sample, under 55% were seen once. The source material was CD4+ T cells from blood, cultured in vitro. The source is a human donor who had recovered from COVID-19.

This chain uses TRBV28 with TRBJ1-1; no clear D. This CDR3 has 15 amino acids. The V end lost 1 base, the J end lost 6 bases, and 15 bases lay between the germline ends. Germline assignment: CDR1 MDHEN and CDR2 SYDVKM. The CDR3 sequence is CASSLSEARRAEAFF. In DNA, the CDR3 is TGTGCCAGCAGTTTATCGGAGGCCAGACGGGCTGAAGCTTTCTTT.

The chain uses TRBV5-1 and TRBJ2-5, with 9 bases fitting TRBD2. The ends lost 0 bases at V and 3 bases at J; junction bases unmatched: 6. The CDR3 is 16 residues long. Germline V gene lookup returns CDR1 SGHRS and CDR2 YFSETQ. The CDR3 region has the DNA TGCGCCAGCAGCTTGGCTTCTAGCGGGACCAAAGAGACCCAGTACTTC. It encodes CASSLASSGTKETQYF.